This TCR beta chain was retrieved from a study of beta chain features in type 1 diabetes. Study-level information: On cell yields, gender and age, patients and healthy donors were similar.

V lost 1 base and J 2 bases, leaving 12 bases between the germline ends. Germline-derived CDR1 and CDR2 are SGHDN and FVKESK. The CDR3 length is 15 residues. Every single donor gave one heparinised blood draw, and these averaged around 120 mL. About this clone: The antigen is unknown.

The entirety of the isolated RNA underwent reverse transcription, so expressed TCRB transcripts were sequenced. Measured with immunoSEQ multiplex PCR; TCRdb has only the in-frame clones, and not every one. Of approximately 160,000 clones listed, roughly 63% are singletons. The study's findings and limits: When Type 1 diabetes patients were examined, their TCRB CDR3s proved moderately but significantly shorter in all four CD4+ subsets. A pattern of fewer insertions and more deletions at VDJ junctions was seen in type 1 diabetes patients.

The material sequenced was naive CD4+ T cells from blood. The chain combines TRBV14 with TRBJ2-7, with D perhaps given as TRBD1 or TRBD2 (5 bases each). This TCR derives from a man aged 25 to 40 with type 1 diabetes. The CDR3 region has the DNA TGTGCCAGCAGCCAAGGGGGGTTAAAGCCCTACGAGCAGTACTTC. Translating it yields CASSQGGLKPYEQYF. Looking up the rest from reference TRBV14 and TRBJ2-7 gives the full variable domain: EAGVTQFPSHSVIEKGQTVTLRCDPISGHDNLYWYRRVMGKEIKFLLHFVKESKQDESGMPNNRFLAERTGGTYSTLKVQPAELEDSGVYFCASSQGGLKPYEQYFGPGTRLTVT.